The 27 T cell receptor beta chains in this list originate from one sample, sequenced in a study of CD8 T cells in ankylosing spondylitis. Using its own MiXCR run on the 5' RACE reads, TCRdb lists one record per CDR3 protein. The repertoire holds roughly 230,000 distinct CDR3 sequences, with under 12% as singletons. Input material: blood, either unsorted or a sorted T cell fraction (not recorded which). These receptors were collected from a male donor with ankylosing spondylitis or in good health (not recorded which).

This clonotype was recorded at least ten times. The rearrangement joins TRBV5-1 to TRBJ2-1; no reliable D call. V was clipped by 1 base and J by 8 bases, with 10 bases between them. The V gene's germline CDR1 is SGHRS and CDR2 YFSETQ. The CDR3 is 13 amino acids. This CDR3 is CASSLRTLDEQFF. DNA of the CDR3: TGCGCCAGCAGCTTGAGGACCCTCGATGAGCAGTTCTTC.

The genes are TRBV12-3 or TRBV12-4 and TRBJ2-6; possible D gene TRBD1, 6 bases. This CDR3 contains 15 residues. The ends were cut back, 11 bases at V and 4 bases at J, with 18 bases in the middle. CDR3 amino acids: CAQGTLSSGANVLTF. DNA of the CDR3: TGTGCCCAGGGGACACTGAGCTCCGGGGCCAACGTCCTGACTTTC.

The genes are TRBV12-3 or TRBV12-4 and TRBJ2-7; perhaps TRBD1 as D (6 bases). The CDR3 has 11 amino acids. Trimming left V 7 bases short and J 7 bases short, with 11 bases between. The CDR3 bases are TGTGCCAGCACCGGCCAGGGGGAGCAGTACTTC. Its translation: CASTGQGEQYF.

This clonotype was observed many times. The CDR3 DNA follows: TGTGCCAGCAGTGAATCAGGGAGGTCAGAGACCCAGTACTTC. This codes for CASSESGRSETQYF. This sequence joins TRBV25-1 and TRBJ2-5; tentatively, D is TRBD2 (6 bases). Germline V gives CDR1 MGHDK, CDR2 SYGVNS. This CDR3 contains 14 residues. Trimming removed 1 base at V and 4 bases at J, with 10 bases between.

The rearrangement links TRBV3-1 to TRBJ2-1; unclear D gene. The CDR3 length is 16 residues. Between the trimmed V and J ends, which lost 1 base and 0 bases, there was a span of 10 bases. CDR1 is LGHDT and CDR2 is YNNKEL in the germline V gene (reference sequence). This chain's CDR3 is CASSQGTESSYNEQFF. Here the CDR3 DNA reads TGTGCCAGCAGCCAAGGGACCGAGAGCTCCTACAATGAGCAGTTCTTC.

This clonotype was seen many times. The J gene is TRBJ2-3, the V gene TRBV7-2, with D unresolved. The CDR3 is made up of 12 amino acids. Trimming took off 5 bases at V and 5 bases at J, with 8 bases between the two ends. In germline, CDR1 is SGHTA, CDR2 FQGNSA. CDR3 protein: CASSPPVDTQYF. CDR3 nucleotide sequence: TGTGCCAGCAGCCCCCCCGTAGATACGCAGTATTTT.

This clonotype was observed many times. This sequence joins TRBV20-1 and TRBJ1-1, with D maybe TRBD1 (5 bases). Germline CDR1 DFQATT, CDR2 SNEGSKA (reference sequence). The CDR3 sequence is 15 residues long. The germline V and J ends were trimmed by 0 bases and 5 bases, with 16 bases remaining between them. The CDR3 nucleotides are TGCAGTGCTAGAGATCCTGGGAGGGGAGGGACTGAAGCTTTCTTT. Encoded protein: CSARDPGRGGTEAFF.

This clonotype was recorded at least ten times. The rearrangement links TRBV7-2 to TRBJ2-7; possible D gene TRBD1, 5 bases. The V gene lost 1 base and the J gene lost 2 bases, with 12 bases spanning the gap. The CDR3 is made up of 15 amino acids. Germline V lookup: CDR1 SGHTA, CDR2 FQGNSA. The CDR3 DNA reads TGTGCCAGCAGCTTAGGGGGCTCCCGGGCCTACGAGCAGTACTTC. This gives the protein CASSLGGSRAYEQYF.

This clonotype has at least ten counts. The chain recombines TRBV20-1 with TRBJ1-4, with D tentatively TRBD1 (5 bases). V dropped 6 bases and J dropped 0 bases, with 11 bases sitting between them. Germline-derived CDR1 and CDR2 are DFQATT and SNEGSKA (reference sequence). The CDR3 covers 14 residues. The CDR3: CSANRRATNEKLFF. Here the CDR3 DNA reads TGCAGTGCAAACAGGCGTGCAACTAATGAAAAACTGTTTTTT.

This clonotype was seen repeatedly, ten times or more. This sequence joins TRBV4-2 and TRBJ1-1; D is undetermined. V lost 4 bases and J lost 0, with 12 bases in between. The CDR3 consists of 15 residues. Germline CDR1 and CDR2: LGHNA and YNFKEQ. CDR3 sequence: CASSLSRGVNTEAFF. The CDR3 coding sequence is TGTGCCAGCAGCCTTTCACGAGGCGTGAACACTGAAGCTTTCTTT.

The chain uses TRBV5-8 and TRBJ2-1; D is ambiguous. Germline assignment: CDR1 SGHTS and CDR2 YDEGEE. The ends were cut back, 7 bases at V and 8 bases at J, with 28 bases in the middle. The CDR3 spans 17 residues. In nucleotides, the CDR3 is TGTGCCAGCTGCCTGGCCCACGGTGCCGCCTATCCCGATGAGCAGTTCTTC. It is translated as CASCLAHGAAYPDEQFF.

This clonotype was detected many times. The chain carries TRBV7-2 and TRBJ1-6; D call uncertain. Per the germline V gene, CDR1 is SGHTA and CDR2 is FQGNSA. CDR3 length: 17 amino acids. The germline V and J ends were trimmed by 0 bases and 6 bases, with 15 bases remaining between them. The CDR3 DNA reads as TGTGCCAGCAGCTTAGCGCCGATACGAACCCTTAATTCACCCCTCCACTTT. Translating gives CASSLAPIRTLNSPLHF. Full variable domain (missing parts from reference TRBV7-2 and TRBJ1-6): GAGVSQSPSNKVTEKGKDVELRCDPISGHTALYWYRQSLGQGLEFLIYFQGNSAPDKSGLPSDRFSAERTGGSVSTLTIQRTQQEDSAVYLCASSLAPIRTLNSPLHFGNGTRLTVT.

This clonotype has ten or more counts. The genes are TRBV7-2 and TRBJ2-5, with a tentative D call TRBD1 (5 bases). Germline assignment: CDR1 SGHTA and CDR2 FQGNSA. The germline V and J ends were trimmed by 3 bases and 5 bases, with 13 bases remaining between them. The CDR3 loop spans 14 amino acids. DNA of the CDR3: TGTGCCAGCAGCTTTATTGCAGGGTCGGAGACCCAGTACTTC. Translated, it gives CASSFIAGSETQYF.

For this clonotype: A read error may explain this, as a much larger clone is one base away. The chain carries TRBV10-3 and TRBJ2-6; D is possibly TRBD1 (5 bases). The CDR3 is 19 residues long. Per germline, CDR1 ENHRY and CDR2 SYGVKD. Trimming pared 0 bases from V and 0 bases from J, leaving 15 bases between. CDR3 residues: CAISESVGAISSGANVLTF. The CDR3 DNA sequence: TGTGCCATCAGTGAGTCGGTAGGGGCGATATCCTCTGGGGCCAACGTCCTGACTTTC.

The chain employs TRBV30 and TRBJ1-4, with 7 bases matching TRBD1. The CDR3 contains 13 residues. The germline V gene has CDR1 GTSNPN and CDR2 SVGIG (reference sequence). V lost 1 base, J lost 8 bases, and 4 bases stayed unmatched. CDR3 DNA: TGTGCCTGGAGTGGCGACAGGGAAGAAAAACTGTTTTTT. It codes for CAWSGDREEKLFF.

This clonotype was seen a few times. Since a much larger clone is just one base distant, this may be a read error. The CDR3 DNA reads TGCAGTGCTAGAGGCCGGACAGGGGGCTCATACGAAAAACTGTTTTTT. Encoded protein: CSARGRTGGSYEKLFF. V usage is TRBV20-1 and J usage is TRBJ1-4; 11 positions match TRBD1. The germline V gene has CDR1 DFQATT and CDR2 SNEGSKA (reference sequence). V lost 1 base and J lost 8; bases outside the gene matches: 9. The CDR3 contains 16 residues.

This CDR3 reads CAWSPRWTEPANYGYTF. CDR3 nucleotides: TGTGCCTGGAGTCCTAGATGGACAGAGCCTGCTAACTATGGCTACACCTTC. This chain links TRBV30 with TRBJ1-2, with D possibly matching TRBD1 (6 bases). The CDR3 is 17 residues long. Germline V CDR1 and CDR2: GTSNPN, SVGIG (reference sequence). The V end lost 2 bases, the J end lost 0 bases, and 19 bases lay between the germline ends.

The chain carries TRBV18 and TRBJ2-5; 7 nucleotides line up with TRBD2. CDR1 KGHSH and CDR2 LQKENI come from the germline V gene. The CDR3 contains 14 residues. Trimming cost V 2 bases and J 5 bases; bases outside gene matches: 5. CDR3 in amino acids: CASSPAGAIETQYF. The CDR3 DNA sequence: TGTGCCAGCTCACCAGCGGGAGCCATTGAGACCCAGTACTTC.

This clonotype was seen only a few times. V and J are TRBV12-3 or TRBV12-4 and TRBJ2-2; TRBD1 might be the D (6 bases). This CDR3 is built from 15 residues. V dropped 6 bases and J dropped 2 bases, with 13 bases sitting between them. The CDR3 reads CASRPGHLNTGELFF. The CDR3 nucleotides read TGTGCCAGCAGACCGGGACACCTAAACACCGGGGAGCTGTTTTTT.

This clonotype was seen ten or more times. J is TRBJ2-3 and V is TRBV7-6; 11 bases fit TRBD2. The germline gives CDR1 SGHVS, CDR2 FNYEAQ. There are 16 residues in the CDR3. Trimming at V came to 5 bases and at J to 3 bases, leaving 7 bases not matched to a gene. The CDR3 sequence is CASSSKLAGETDTQYF. The DNA for the CDR3 is TGTGCCAGCAGCAGTAAACTAGCGGGAGAAACAGATACGCAGTATTTT.

In this sample, this clonotype turned up many times. The V gene is TRBV3-1, the J gene TRBJ2-1, with TRBD2 matching 7 bases. The CDR3 length is 14 residues. Per the germline V gene, CDR1 is LGHDT and CDR2 is YNNKEL (reference sequence). With 1 base clipped from V and 6 bases from J, the junction kept 3 bases outside the gene matches. The CDR3 nucleotides are TGTGCCAGCAGCCAAGTGTGGGGGGGCAATGAGCAGTTCTTC. Protein product: CASSQVWGGNEQFF.

This clonotype was detected many times. V is TRBV7-6 and J is TRBJ2-5; the match to TRBD2 covers 11 bases. The V gene's germline CDR1 is SGHVS and CDR2 FNYEAQ. The CDR3 is 17 residues long. The V segment lost 6 bases and the J segment 4 bases; nucleotides outside the gene matches: 13. Here the CDR3 reads CASSSLPPGTSGETQYF. The DNA of the CDR3 is TGTGCCAGCAGTTCATTGCCTCCCGGGACTAGCGGAGAGACCCAGTACTTC.

Many counts were recorded for this clonotype. This rearrangement joins TRBV10-2 to TRBJ2-1; 9 bases align to TRBD1. Germline lookup yields CDR1 WSHSY and CDR2 SAAADI. The J segment lost 5 bases and the V segment lost 5 bases, leaving 1 base of the junction unmatched. This CDR3 region has 13 residues. The CDR3 nucleotides are TGCGCCAGCAGTCGGACAGGGGACAATGAGCAGTTCTTC. It is translated as CASSRTGDNEQFF.

A few counts support this clonotype. The chain recombines TRBV7-9 with TRBJ1-1; D perhaps matches TRBD1 (5 bases). V was cut by 4 bases and J by 11 bases, with 20 bases left in between. The germline CDR1 and CDR2 sequences are SEHNR and FQNEAQ (reference sequence). This CDR3 comprises 14 residues. The CDR3 loop reads CASSSPTVPREAFF. The CDR3 DNA sequence: TGTGCCAGCAGCTCCCCGACGGTTCCCAGGGAGGCTTTCTTT.

The chain is built from TRBV7-9 and TRBJ1-5; possibly TRBD1 for D (5 bases). In germline, CDR1 is SEHNR, CDR2 FQNEAQ (reference sequence). V shed 8 bases and J shed 4 bases, with 15 bases lying between them. The CDR3 is made up of 14 amino acids. The DNA of the CDR3 is TGTGCCAGCGCGCTTAGTGGGGGGAATCAGCCCCAGCATTTT. Translated, it gives CASALSGGNQPQHF.

This clonotype was found many times. J is TRBJ1-6 and V is TRBV11-2; D uncertain. Looked up from germline, CDR1 is SGHAT and CDR2 is FQNNGV. Trimming stripped 0 bases from V and 5 bases from J, with 11 bases between. The CDR3 has 16 residues. This chain's CDR3 is CASSLERLRNNSPLHF. CDR3 sequence (DNA): TGTGCCAGCAGCTTAGAGAGGTTAAGGAATAATTCACCCCTCCACTTT.

This clonotype was seen ten or more times. This sequence joins TRBV20-1 and TRBJ1-6; 9 bases match TRBD1. The CDR3 contains 17 residues. The germline V gene encodes CDR1 DFQATT and CDR2 SNEGSKA (reference sequence). V was pared by 7 bases and J by 2 bases, with 12 bases of the junction left unmatched. CDR3 loop: CSVTSYRGRTYNSPLHF. CDR3 nucleotides: TGCAGTGTTACGTCATACAGGGGGCGGACCTATAATTCACCCCTCCACTTT.